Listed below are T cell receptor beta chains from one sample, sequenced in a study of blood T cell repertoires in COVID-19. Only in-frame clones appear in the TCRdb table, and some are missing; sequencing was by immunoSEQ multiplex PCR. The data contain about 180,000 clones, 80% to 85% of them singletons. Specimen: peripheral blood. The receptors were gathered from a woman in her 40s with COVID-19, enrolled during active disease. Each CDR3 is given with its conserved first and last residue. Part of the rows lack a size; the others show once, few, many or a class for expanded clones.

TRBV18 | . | CASSPIPRDSNTEAFF
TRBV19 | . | CASSILAGGPETQYF
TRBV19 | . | CASSRGGTSAITDTQYF
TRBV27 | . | CASSLSLASGLYEQYF
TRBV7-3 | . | CASSSLAGSYNEQFF
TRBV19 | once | CASSIRGDRMLGGYTF
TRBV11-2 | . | CASSLEGAAYEQYF
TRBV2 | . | CASIRDSDEKLFF
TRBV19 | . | CASSTNLGGFEAFF
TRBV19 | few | CASSPQGWDGTEAFF
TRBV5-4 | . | CASSSGTGPYEQYF